This entry lists 21 T cell receptor beta chains sequenced from one sample in a study of blood T cell repertoires in COVID-19. TCRdb's table, derived via immunoSEQ multiplex PCR, lists solely in-frame clones and lacks some. Of 45,000 to 60,000 clones listed, more than 70% were seen once; the top ten hold approximately 12%. The sequenced sample consisted of peripheral blood. The receptors were sampled from a man in his 70s with active COVID-19.

The J gene is TRBJ1-2, the V gene TRBV2; the D is unclear. The germline V gene encodes CDR1 SNHLY and CDR2 FYNNEI. V was cut by 6 bases and J by 2 bases, with 13 bases left in between. The CDR3 is 14 residues long. The CDR3 nucleotides read TGTGCCAGCAGCCACCCACTTCGCAACTATGGCTACACCTTC. Translated, it gives CASSHPLRNYGYTF.

This clone has just a few counts. V and J are TRBV7-6 and TRBJ1-6; D is ambiguous. From germline, CDR1 is SGHVS and CDR2 FNYEAQ. The CDR3 is 17 residues long. V was shortened by 2 bases and J by 6 bases, with 17 bases between the two germline ends. CDR3 amino acids: CASSLTSASPGNSPLHF. The CDR3 DNA follows: TGTGCCAGCAGCTTAACATCCGCTAGTCCGGGTAATTCACCCCTCCACTTT. Using reference TRBV7-6 and TRBJ1-6 for the parts outside the CDR3, the full variable domain is GAGVSQSPRYKVTKRGQDVALRCDPISGHVSLYWYRQALGQGPEFLTYFNYEAQQDKSGLPNDRFSAERPEGSISTLTIQRTEQRDSAMYRCASSLTSASPGNSPLHFGNGTRLTVT.

This clone was observed a few times. The CDR3, as DNA: TGTGCCAGCAGTTCTCAGGGTGGGCGTAATCAGCCCCAGCATTTT. Translation gives CASSSQGGRNQPQHF. This chain joins TRBV28 and TRBJ1-5; a possible D gene is TRBD1 (5 bases). The CDR3 spans 15 residues. V was cut by 4 bases and J by 4 bases, with 14 bases left in between. Germline V gene sequence: CDR1 MDHEN, CDR2 SYDVKM.

A remark on this clone: Other DNA sequences of this sample code for an identical CDR3. The CDR3 reads CASSVLAGASYNEQFF. The DNA of the CDR3 is TGTGCCAGCAGCGTTTTAGCGGGGGCCTCCTACAATGAGCAGTTCTTC. The genes are TRBV9 and TRBJ2-1, with TRBD2 matching 9 bases. From germline, CDR1 is SGDLS and CDR2 YYNGEE. CDR3 length: 16 amino acids. Trimming cost V 2 bases and J 0 bases; bases outside gene matches: 3.

The chain links TRBV5-1 to TRBJ1-1, with D maybe TRBD1 (5 bases). Trimming removed 2 bases from V and 3 bases from J, with 11 bases in between. CDR1 and CDR2 from the germline V gene are SGHRS and YFSETQ. The CDR3 is 14 amino acids. The CDR3 DNA reads TGCGCCAGCAGCTTCGGGGGAGGGTACACTGAAGCTTTCTTT. This translates into CASSFGGGYTEAFF.

The genes are TRBV7-2 and TRBJ1-1; the match to TRBD1 covers 11 bases. With V trimmed by 4 bases and J by 4 bases, 2 bases remained unmatched. Germline V gives CDR1 SGHTA, CDR2 FQGNSA. This CDR3 is built from 14 residues. Here the CDR3 reads CASSWDRGGTEAFF. The CDR3 DNA is TGTGCCAGCAGCTGGGACAGGGGGGGCACTGAAGCTTTCTTT.

The J gene is TRBJ2-1, the V gene TRBV5-1; TRBD2 matches at 11 bases. V lost 1 base and J lost 8; bases outside the gene matches: 11. This CDR3 has 17 amino acids. The V gene's germline CDR1 is SGHRS and CDR2 YFSETQ. CDR3 in amino acids: CASSLFLSGGARDEQFF. Written as DNA, the CDR3 is TGCGCCAGCAGCTTGTTCCTTAGCGGGGGGGCTAGGGATGAGCAGTTCTTC.

This chain uses TRBV18 with TRBJ1-6; D unclear. CDR1 KGHSH and CDR2 LQKENI come from the germline V gene. The CDR3 length is 13 residues. V was trimmed by 2 bases and J by 9 bases, leaving 8 bases between them. CDR3: CASSPGGSSPLHF. CDR3 bases: TGTGCCAGCTCACCAGGTGGGAGTTCACCCCTCCACTTT.

This clone appeared once. Here the CDR3 reads CASTRTPNTEAFF. In DNA form, the CDR3 reads TGTGCCAGCACCAGGACACCGAACACTGAAGCTTTCTTT. The chain links TRBV28 to TRBJ1-1; D may be TRBD1 (5 bases). The length of the CDR3 is 13 residues. V gave up 7 bases and J gave up 1 base, with 10 bases separating them. The germline V gene encodes CDR1 MDHEN and CDR2 SYDVKM.

The V gene is TRBV29-1, the J gene TRBJ2-5; the D gene is possibly TRBD2 (5 bases). The V and J ends lost 4 bases and 5 bases respectively, with 11 bases between them. Germline CDR1 SQVTM, CDR2 ANQGSEA. The CDR3 spans 12 residues. The CDR3 DNA sequence: TGCAGCGTTGTTGAGACGGGGGAGACCCAGTACTTC. It specifies CSVVETGETQYF.

The V gene is TRBV6-6, the J gene TRBJ2-3, with TRBD2 matching over 14 bases. The germline CDR1 and CDR2 sequences are MNHNY and SVGAGI (reference sequence). The CDR3 contains 20 residues. With V trimmed by 5 bases and J by 0 bases, 13 bases remained unmatched. The CDR3 DNA reads TGTGCCAGCAGTCGATCCCTGACTAGCGGGGGGGCTGCTAGCACAGATACGCAGTATTTT. Its protein is CASSRSLTSGGAASTDTQYF.

The chain combines TRBV23-1 with TRBJ1-1; weak D call: TRBD1 (5 bases). TRBV23-1 is annotated as an ORF whose role is uncertain. The germline V and J ends were trimmed by 7 bases and 1 base, with 13 bases remaining between them. The CDR3 extends over 14 amino acids. CDR3 loop: CASNLQDQNTEAFF. Written as DNA, the CDR3 is TGCGCCAGCAATCTACAGGACCAGAACACTGAAGCTTTCTTT.

V is TRBV11-2 and J is TRBJ2-7; 9 bases line up with TRBD2. V lost 1 base, J lost 6 bases, and 7 bases stayed unmatched. CDR1 is SGHAT, CDR2 FQNNGV, per germline. The CDR3 length is 15 residues. CDR3 in amino acids: CASSLVGLAGPEQYF. CDR3 in DNA: TGTGCCAGCAGCTTAGTAGGCCTAGCGGGACCCGAGCAGTACTTC.

This chain joins TRBV10-3 and TRBJ2-7; no clear D. The ends were cut back, 6 bases at V and 2 bases at J, with 8 bases in the middle. Germline-derived CDR1 and CDR2 are ENHRY and SYGVKD. This CDR3 contains 12 residues. The CDR3 loop reads CAIRGRAYEQYF. CDR3 sequence (DNA): TGTGCCATCAGGGGCCGAGCCTACGAGCAGTACTTC.

The rearrangement links TRBV5-4 to TRBJ2-1; TRBD2 is a possible D gene (5 bases). CDR1 is SGHNT and CDR2 is YYREEE in the germline V gene (reference sequence). CDR3 length: 13 residues. Trimming removed 0 bases from V and 9 bases from J, with 10 bases in between. The CDR3 region is CASSLAQRAEQFF. As DNA, the CDR3 is TGTGCCAGCAGCTTGGCCCAGAGGGCTGAGCAGTTCTTC.

V and J are TRBV27 and TRBJ2-1, with TRBD2 matching over 8 bases. CDR1 and CDR2 from the germline V gene are MNHEY and SMNVEV (reference sequence). CDR3 length: 16 residues. With 5 bases clipped from V and 1 base from J, the junction kept 7 bases outside the gene matches. The CDR3 bases are TGTGCCAGCAGTCCCAATAGCGGGGTATCCTACAATGAGCAGTTCTTC. This translates into CASSPNSGVSYNEQFF.

This chain's CDR3 is CSASRPGEGGYTF. The CDR3 DNA reads TGCAGTGCTAGTCGCCCGGGAGAAGGAGGCTACACCTTC. The chain employs TRBV20-1 and TRBJ1-2; D uncertain. Trimming cost V 3 bases and J 8 bases, with 16 bases left between them. The CDR3 has 13 residues. The V gene's germline CDR1 is DFQATT and CDR2 SNEGSKA (reference sequence).

The chain recombines TRBV24-1 with TRBJ2-5; 9 bases line up with TRBD2. CDR1 and CDR2 (germline): KGHDR, SFDVKD. The length of the CDR3 is 18 residues. The ends lost 4 bases at V and 7 bases at J; junction bases unmatched: 18. The CDR3 protein is CATSDSVGVAGARGTQYF. Here the CDR3 DNA reads TGTGCCACCAGTGACTCCGTGGGGGTAGCGGGGGCCAGAGGGACCCAGTACTTC.

This clone has just a few counts. The genes are TRBV5-1 and TRBJ2-7; no firm D call. V lost 0 bases and J 2 bases, leaving 6 bases between the germline ends. This CDR3 spans 13 amino acids. The V gene's germline CDR1 is SGHRS and CDR2 YFSETQ. In DNA form, the CDR3 reads TGCGCCAGCAGCTTGGATGTTACCTACGAGCAGTACTTC. Translating gives CASSLDVTYEQYF.

The CDR3 coding sequence is TGCGCCAGCAGCTTGTACAGCATGAACACTGAAGCTTTCTTT. Residues: CASSLYSMNTEAFF. The chain has TRBV5-1 and TRBJ1-1; D remains ambiguous. Per the germline V gene, CDR1 is SGHRS and CDR2 is YFSETQ. The length of the CDR3 is 14 residues. The V and J ends lost 1 base and 0 bases respectively, with 7 bases between them.

The chain links TRBV19 to TRBJ2-5; possibly TRBD1 for D (6 bases). Trimming cost V 2 bases and J 5 bases, with 21 bases left between them. The CDR3 sequence is 17 residues long. The germline V gene encodes CDR1 LNHDA and CDR2 SQIVND (reference sequence). Here the CDR3 DNA reads TGTGCCAGTAGTATATACTGGGACAACCTCGGCGGGGAGACCCAGTACTTC. Translating it yields CASSIYWDNLGGETQYF.